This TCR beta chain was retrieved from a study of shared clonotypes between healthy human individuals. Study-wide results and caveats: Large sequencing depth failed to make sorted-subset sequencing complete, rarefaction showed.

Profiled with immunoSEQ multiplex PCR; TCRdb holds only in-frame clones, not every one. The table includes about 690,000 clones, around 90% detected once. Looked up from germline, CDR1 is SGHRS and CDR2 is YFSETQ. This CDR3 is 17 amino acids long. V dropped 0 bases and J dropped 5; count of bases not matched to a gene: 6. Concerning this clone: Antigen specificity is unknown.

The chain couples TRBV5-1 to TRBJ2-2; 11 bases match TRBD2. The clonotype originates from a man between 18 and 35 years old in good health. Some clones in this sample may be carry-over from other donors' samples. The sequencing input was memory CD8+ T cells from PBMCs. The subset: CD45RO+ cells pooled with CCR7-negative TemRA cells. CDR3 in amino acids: CASSLELAGAVTGELFF. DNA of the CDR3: TGCGCCAGCAGCTTGGAACTAGCGGGAGCCGTTACCGGGGAGCTGTTTTTT.